This TCR beta chain derives from a study of blood T cell repertoires in COVID-19. The repertoire was sequenced with immunoSEQ multiplex PCR; TCRdb's copy has only in-frame clones and lacks some. The data show fewer than 400,000 clones, with roughly 85% seen just once and 3% to 4.5% held by the top ten. Germline values: CDR1 PRHDT, CDR2 FYEKMQ (reference sequence). This CDR3 spans 16 amino acids. V was clipped by 2 bases and J by 2 bases; unmatched bases: 4. Sequencing used peripheral blood. The clonotype comes from a woman aged 18 to 35 with acute or convalescent COVID-19. V usage is TRBV13 and J usage is TRBJ2-1; 9 bases agree with TRBD2. CDR3 bases: TGTGCCAGCAGCTTAATTCGCGGGAGGGCCTACAATGAGCAGTTCTTC. It translates to CASSLIRGRAYNEQFF.